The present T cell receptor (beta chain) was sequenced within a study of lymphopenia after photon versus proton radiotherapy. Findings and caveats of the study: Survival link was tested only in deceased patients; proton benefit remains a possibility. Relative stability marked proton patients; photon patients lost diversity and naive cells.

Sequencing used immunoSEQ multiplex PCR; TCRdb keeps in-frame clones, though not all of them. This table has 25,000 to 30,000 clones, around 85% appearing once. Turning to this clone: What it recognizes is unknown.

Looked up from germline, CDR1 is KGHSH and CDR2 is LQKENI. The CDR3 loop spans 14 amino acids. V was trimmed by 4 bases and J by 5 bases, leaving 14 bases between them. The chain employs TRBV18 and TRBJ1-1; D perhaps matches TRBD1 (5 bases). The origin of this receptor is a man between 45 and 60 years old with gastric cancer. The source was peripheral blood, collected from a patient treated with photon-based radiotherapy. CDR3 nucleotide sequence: TGTGCCAGCTCACGCTCCGGGGGACTGACTGAAGCTTTCTTT. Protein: CASSRSGGLTEAFF. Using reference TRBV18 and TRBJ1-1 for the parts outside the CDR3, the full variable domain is NAGVMQNPRHLVRRRGQEARLRCSPMKGHSHVYWYRQLPEEGLKFMVYLQKENIIDESGMPKERFSAEFPKEGPSILRIQQVVRGDSAAYFCASSRSGGLTEAFFGQGTRLTVV.